This T cell receptor beta chain is drawn from a study of shared clonotypes between healthy human individuals. The V gene lost 3 bases and the J gene lost 3 bases, with 14 bases spanning the gap. Per the germline V gene, CDR1 is MGHDK and CDR2 is SYGVNS. The length of the CDR3 is 15 residues. The assay was immunoSEQ multiplex PCR, and TCRdb's table has in-frame clones only and misses some. The sample has about 1 million clones; around four fifths are singletons. What was sequenced was memory CD4+ T cells sorted from blood. Documented subset: CD45RA-negative fraction. The chain joins TRBV25-1 to TRBJ2-5; tentatively, D is TRBD1 (6 bases). The sequence derives from a man younger than 35 in good health. CDR3 coding DNA: TGTGCCAGCAGTGAGGCCTCAGGGGTTAAAGAGACCCAGTACTTC. It translates to CASSEASGVKETQYF.